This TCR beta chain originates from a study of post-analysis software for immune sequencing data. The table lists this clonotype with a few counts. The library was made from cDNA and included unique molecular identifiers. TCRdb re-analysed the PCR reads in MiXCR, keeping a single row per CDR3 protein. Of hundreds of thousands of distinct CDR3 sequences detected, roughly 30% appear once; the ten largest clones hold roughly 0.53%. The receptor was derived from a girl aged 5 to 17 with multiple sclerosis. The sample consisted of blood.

CDR3 nucleotides: TGTGCCAGCAAGGGACACACATCGTACGAGCAGTACTTC. Translated, it gives CASKGHTSYEQYF. The V and J genes are TRBV6-6 and TRBJ2-7; perhaps TRBD1 as D (6 bases). Deletions cut 7 bases from V and 4 bases from J, with 14 bases between. Germline CDR1 MNHNY, CDR2 SVGAGI (reference sequence). The length of the CDR3 is 13 residues.